One T cell receptor beta chain is described in this entry. No antigen is known for it. This record comes from a study of T cells expressing NK-cell markers. Study summary: It was sorted CD3+CD56+NKG2C+, CD3+CD56+NKG2C- and CD3+CD56-NKG2C+ T cells that supplied the TCR beta repertoires. Within the sequenced cohort of eight donors, seven exhibited HCMV seropositivity and one was seronegative. General study findings and limits: The CD3+CD56-NKG2C+ fraction was also led by these clonotypes in a few donors. Dominant NKG2C+ clonotypes in roughly 6 donors made up roughly 1.0-7.0% of CD8+ T cells.

The CDR3 runs 15 residues. CDR1 LNHDA and CDR2 SQIVND come from the germline V gene (reference sequence). TCRdb reworked the 5' RACE reads into one entry per CDR3 protein, no DNA. This table lists over 150,000 distinct CDR3 sequences. V usage is TRBV19 and J usage is TRBJ1-4; TCRdb's D gene call, TRBD1, goes unchecked for lack of DNA. The sequence came from a woman between 50 and 59 years old in good health. Sample: blood T cells: a sorted CD56 or NKG2C T cell subset, CD4+ or CD8+ T cells, or bulk PBMC T cells (not recorded which). CDR3 loop: CASRDRFATNEKLFF.